The 4 T cell receptor beta chains in this list originate from one sample, sequenced in a study of blood T cell repertoires in COVID-19. Measured with immunoSEQ multiplex PCR; TCRdb has only the in-frame clones, and not every one. Of roughly 200,000 clones listed, approximately 85% are singletons. The sequencing input was peripheral blood. The receptors were gathered from a man aged 60 to 75 with acute or convalescent COVID-19.

This clone was detected only once. The rearrangement joins TRBV14 to TRBJ2-7; perhaps TRBD2 as D (7 bases). Germline CDR1 and CDR2: SGHDN and FVKESK. The CDR3 has 14 amino acids. V was pared by 4 bases and J by 4 bases, with 14 bases between. The CDR3 sequence is CASSPVGGRYEQYF. CDR3 nucleotide sequence: TGTGCCAGCAGCCCGGTGGGGGGGCGATACGAGCAGTACTTC.

This clone was seen once. The rearrangement uses TRBV28 and TRBJ2-3, with a tentative D call TRBD1 (6 bases). Germline CDR1 and CDR2: MDHEN and SYDVKM. There are 15 residues in the CDR3. The V and J ends lost 3 bases and 3 bases respectively, with 13 bases between them. CDR3 sequence reads: CASSLIEQGTDTQYF. The CDR3 nucleotides are TGTGCCAGCAGTTTGATAGAACAGGGAACAGATACGCAGTATTTT.

This chain uses TRBV18 with TRBJ2-7; 16 nucleotides match TRBD2. Germline V gene lookup returns CDR1 KGHSH and CDR2 LQKENI. Trimming at V came to 3 bases and at J to 6 bases, leaving 17 bases not matched to a gene. The CDR3 loop spans 20 amino acids. The CDR3: CASSPQGRGLAGGPAGEQYF. Here the CDR3 DNA reads TGTGCCAGCTCACCTCAAGGCAGGGGACTAGCGGGAGGGCCGGCCGGCGAGCAGTACTTC.

The genes are TRBV2 and TRBJ2-1; TRBD2 might be the D (6 bases). The CDR3 has 13 residues. V gave up 6 bases and J gave up 5 bases, with 11 bases separating them. Germline CDR1 is SNHLY and CDR2 is FYNNEI. CDR3 residues: CASSTRDDNEQFF. Here the CDR3 DNA reads TGTGCCAGCAGCACGCGGGACGACAATGAGCAGTTCTTC.